This TCR beta chain stems from a study of shared clonotypes between healthy human individuals. Every donor was a Caucasian adult from Nashville, Tennessee. A remark on this clone: Its antigen is as yet unknown.

Profiling relied on immunoSEQ multiplex PCR, and the TCRdb table lists in-frame clones only, not all of them. Altogether approximately 1.5 million clones are present, approximately 98.5% being singletons, with the ten largest covering under 0.45%. This CDR3 has 10 amino acids. V shed 10 bases and J shed 5 bases, with 9 bases lying between them. From germline, CDR1 is ENHRY and CDR2 SYGVKD. Study-wide points: Incompleteness in sorted-subset sequencing, despite large depth, was shown by rarefaction. Across subsets, estimated richness was generally greater for naive than for memory populations.

V is TRBV10-3 and J is TRBJ2-7; D is possibly TRBD1 or TRBD2 (5 bases each). Input material: naive CD4+ T cells sorted from blood. Specified subset: CD45RA+ positively selected. The source is a man aged 30-40 years in good health. The CDR3 here is CATGAHEQYF. The CDR3 bases are TGTGCCACCGGGGCCCACGAGCAGTACTTC.